This T cell receptor beta chain was profiled in a study of T cells after yellow fever vaccination. Germline lookup yields CDR1 SGHRS and CDR2 YFSETQ. The CDR3 has 15 residues. V was shortened by 0 bases and J by 0 bases, with 6 bases between the two germline ends. For TCR, cDNA came from 5'RACE template switching, which added a universal primer site and UMIs. TCRdb called the 5' RACE reads again in MiXCR, with one record for every CDR3 protein. Of 300,000 or so distinct CDR3 sequences listed, roughly 6.8% are singletons. Study-wide results and caveats: In FACS-sorted repertoires, abundant clonotypes from the bulk population could appear as contaminants. Few clonotypes appeared in both CD4 and CD8 compartments. The study found a weaker secondary response that peaked faster, day 5 versus 15.

This clonotype was detected only once. Its cognate antigen is unknown. This TCR was sampled from a man aged 18 to 29 who received the YFV17D yellow fever vaccine. This chain links TRBV5-1 with TRBJ1-4; no firm D call. Sequences were derived from PBMCs, sampled roughly seven weeks after the first yellow fever vaccination. The CDR3 is CASSLGAATNEKLFF. DNA for the CDR3: TGCGCCAGCAGCTTGGGGGCAGCAACTAATGAAAAACTGTTTTTT.